Listed here are 8 T cell receptor beta chains from one sample, sequenced in a study of T-cell memory formation after mild COVID-19. One entry per CDR3 protein results from TCRdb running MiXCR on the 5' RACE reads. This table holds under 400,000 distinct CDR3 sequences, 20% to 25% found once. Sample: PBMCs or a T cell subset sorted from them (not recorded which). The receptors were sampled from an adult woman who had mild COVID-19 (a few samples of this study predate the infection). Cell type and time point are not known.

The V gene is TRBV4-3, the J gene TRBJ2-5, with 8 positions matching TRBD2. The CDR3 runs to 16 residues. The V gene end was trimmed by 0 bases and the J gene end by 7 bases; junction bases not matched to a gene: 10. Germline-derived CDR1 and CDR2 are LGHNA and YSLEER. CDR3 sequence reads: CASSQDYTGGRRTQYF. In DNA, the CDR3 is TGCGCCAGCAGCCAAGATTACACGGGAGGGCGTCGGACCCAGTACTTC.

This clonotype came up a few times. J is TRBJ2-7 and V is TRBV27; 7 bases map to TRBD1. V gave up 6 bases and J gave up 0 bases; unmatched junction bases: 2. Germline V gene lookup returns CDR1 MNHEY and CDR2 SMNVEV (reference sequence). The CDR3 covers 13 residues. CDR3 amino acids: CASRQGTSYEQYF. For the CDR3, the DNA is TGTGCCAGCAGACAGGGGACCTCCTACGAGCAGTACTTC.

V and J are TRBV29-1 and TRBJ1-1; 11 nucleotides line up with TRBD1. CDR3 size: 12 residues. CDR1 and CDR2 from the germline V gene are SQVTM and ANQGSEA. J lost 12 bases, V lost 1 base, and 4 bases had no gene match. CDR3 region: CSVEAWDRGSFF. For the CDR3, the DNA is TGCAGCGTTGAAGCTTGGGACAGGGGGTCTTTCTTT.

This clonotype was seen repeatedly, ten times or more. CDR3 DNA: TGCGCCAGCAGCCCTAACGGAGGCCACTCGGGGGAGACCCAGTACTTC. It translates to CASSPNGGHSGETQYF. The chain recombines TRBV5-1 with TRBJ2-5; D is perhaps TRBD2 (5 bases). Germline V gives CDR1 SGHRS, CDR2 YFSETQ. Between the trimmed V and J ends, which lost 4 bases and 5 bases, there was a span of 21 bases. The CDR3 covers 16 residues.

The chain couples TRBV29-1 to TRBJ1-2, with D unresolved. V dropped 6 bases and J dropped 1 base, with 9 bases sitting between them. Looked up from germline, CDR1 is SQVTM and CDR2 is ANQGSEA. CDR3 length equals 12 residues. The CDR3 loop is CSVLTHNYGYTF. Here the CDR3 DNA reads TGCAGCGTCCTGACTCATAACTATGGCTACACCTTC.

This clonotype was detected only a few times. This chain joins TRBV7-3 and TRBJ2-2; D is unresolved. Germline CDR1 is SGHTA and CDR2 is FQGTGA. V was trimmed by 4 bases and J by 1 base, leaving 10 bases between them. This CDR3 spans 15 amino acids. The CDR3: CASSSVGGNTGELFF. CDR3 bases: TGTGCCAGCAGCTCAGTAGGTGGGAACACCGGGGAGCTGTTTTTT. The full variable domain, with the rest looked up from reference TRBV7-3 and TRBJ2-2, is GAGVSQTPSNKVTEKGKYVELRCDPISGHTALYWYRQSLGQGPEFLIYFQGTGAADDSGLPNDRFFAVRPEGSVSTLKIQRTERGDSAVYLCASSSVGGNTGELFFGEGSRLTVL.

The chain uses TRBV20-1 and TRBJ1-2; 7 bases line up with TRBD1. The junction had 11 bases not matched to a gene; V was cut back by 0 bases and J by 4 bases. CDR3 length: 16 amino acids. CDR1 and CDR2 (germline): DFQATT, SNEGSKA (reference sequence). The CDR3 protein is CSARDPRQGESYGYTF. The CDR3 DNA reads as TGCAGTGCTAGAGATCCAAGACAGGGCGAATCCTATGGCTACACCTTC.

The sample holds a few counts of this clonotype. V and J are TRBV4-3 and TRBJ2-3; tentatively, D is TRBD2 (6 bases). The V gene's germline CDR1 is LGHNA and CDR2 YSLEER. V gave up 4 bases and J gave up 4 bases, with 15 bases separating them. The CDR3 extends over 15 amino acids. Here the CDR3 reads CASSLQSSDADTQYF. The CDR3 nucleotides read TGCGCCAGCAGCCTACAATCTAGCGACGCAGATACGCAGTATTTT.